Listed here are 18 T cell receptor beta chains from one sample, sequenced in a study of shared clonotypes between healthy human individuals. Sequenced by immunoSEQ multiplex PCR; TCRdb stores in-frame clones only, minus some. The repertoire holds about 1.1 million clones, with 70% to 80% as singletons. The sequenced material came from memory CD4+ T cells from PBMCs. Indicated subset: CD45RA-negative fraction. These receptor sequences come from a man in his late teens or twenties in good health. Some clones in this sample may be carry-over from other donors' samples.

The rearrangement uses TRBV6-5 and TRBJ2-7; D unresolved. Germline values: CDR1 MNHEY, CDR2 SVGAGI. The CDR3 loop spans 11 amino acids. Trimming removed 8 bases at V and 3 bases at J, with 8 bases between. In DNA form, the CDR3 reads TGTGCCAGCGAAGGAGACTACGAGCAGTACTTC. Its protein is CASEGDYEQYF.

This clone was counted at least ten times. This chain links TRBV6-5 with TRBJ2-7, with D perhaps TRBD1 (6 bases). Germline V gene lookup returns CDR1 MNHEY and CDR2 SVGAGI. The CDR3 is made up of 13 amino acids. Trimming took 6 bases from V and 4 from J, leaving 13 bases between them. Written as DNA, the CDR3 is TGTGCCAGCAGACGAAGGGACATATACGAGCAGTACTTC. This translates into CASRRRDIYEQYF.

V and J are TRBV21-1 and TRBJ2-2; the table gives TRBD2 as D, unverified against the DNA. TRBV21-1 is classified as a pseudogene. This CDR3 spans 16 amino acids. The CDR3 DNA sequence: TGTGCCAGCAGCAACCGACTAGCGGGATACACCGGGGAGCTGTTTTTT. It codes for CASSNRLAGYTGELFF.

CDR3: CAWSRGTMNQPQHF. The CDR3 DNA sequence: TGTGCCTGGAGTCGGGGTACAATGAATCAGCCCCAGCATTTT. The chain links TRBV30 to TRBJ1-5; the D is unclear. Per the germline V gene, CDR1 is GTSNPN and CDR2 is SVGIG (reference sequence). The V and J ends lost 2 bases and 4 bases respectively, with 12 bases between them. The CDR3 is made up of 14 amino acids.

This rearrangement joins TRBV2 to TRBJ2-7; 7 bases fit TRBD2. The CDR3 is 14 amino acids. The V segment lost 8 bases and the J segment 2 bases; nucleotides outside the gene matches: 9. The V gene's germline CDR1 is SNHLY and CDR2 FYNNEI. As DNA, the CDR3 is TGTGCCAGCGGCCCAAGGCGGGAGACCTACGAGCAGTACTTC. Its protein is CASGPRRETYEQYF.

There are many counts of this clone. This rearrangement joins TRBV23-1 to TRBJ2-5; tentatively, D is TRBD1 (6 bases). TRBV23-1 is recorded as an ORF, its role being uncertain. This CDR3 spans 15 amino acids. V was pared by 4 bases and J by 2 bases, with 14 bases between. The CDR3 DNA reads TGCGCCAGCAGTCGACGACAGGAGCAACAAGAGACCCAGTACTTC. Protein product: CASSRRQEQQETQYF.

The chain employs TRBV4-2 and TRBJ2-1; D possibly corresponds to TRBD2 (6 bases). Germline V gene data show CDR1 as LGHNA and CDR2 as YNFKEQ. The CDR3 has 14 amino acids. The germline V and J ends were trimmed by 4 bases and 3 bases, with 10 bases remaining between them. The CDR3 bases are TGTGCCAGCAGCCTATCTAGCGTCTACAATGAGCAGTTCTTC. Residues: CASSLSSVYNEQFF.

The CDR3 spells CASSETTASTDTQYF. CDR3 nucleotide sequence: TGTGCCAGCAGTGAAACCACGGCGAGCACAGATACGCAGTATTTT. The chain employs TRBV25-1 and TRBJ2-3, with D unresolved. V was trimmed by 2 bases and J by 0 bases, leaving 9 bases between them. This CDR3 spans 15 amino acids. CDR1 and CDR2 from the germline V gene are MGHDK and SYGVNS.

This sequence joins TRBV28 and TRBJ1-2; possible D gene TRBD1, 5 bases. Germline lookup yields CDR1 MDHEN and CDR2 SYDVKM. V lost 6 bases and J 2 bases, leaving 10 bases between the germline ends. The CDR3 extends over 13 amino acids. The CDR3 coding sequence is TGTGCCAGCAGGTTGGGACGGAACTATGGCTACACCTTC. Translating it yields CASRLGRNYGYTF.

This clone has ten or more counts. Other DNA sequences in this sample translate to the same CDR3. The chain recombines TRBV28 with TRBJ1-2; the match to TRBD1 covers 9 bases. Germline CDR1 reads MDHEN; CDR2 reads SYDVKM. J gave up 6 bases and V 2 bases, and 4 bases lay outside the gene matches. This CDR3 has 14 amino acids. The CDR3 DNA is TGTGCCAGCAGTTTAAGGGGACAGGGCGATGGCTACACCTTC. Its translation is CASSLRGQGDGYTF.

This sequence joins TRBV6-5 and TRBJ2-1, with a weak D call TRBD2 (6 bases). Deletions cut 5 bases from V and 15 bases from J, with 20 bases between. The CDR3 has 13 residues. The germline gives CDR1 MNHEY, CDR2 SVGAGI. CDR3 sequence (DNA): TGTGCCAGCAGTACTACCCGAGCCAGGGAGGCGTTCTTC. This translates into CASSTTRAREAFF.

V and J are TRBV5-4 and TRBJ2-2, with 11 bases identical to TRBD2. V lost 4 bases, J lost 8 bases, and 10 bases stayed unmatched. Germline CDR1 is SGHNT and CDR2 is YYREEE (reference sequence). The CDR3 contains 16 residues. The CDR3 region is CASSIPGTSGLGELFF. As DNA, the CDR3 is TGTGCCAGCAGCATCCCCGGGACTAGCGGACTTGGGGAGCTGTTTTTT.

The CDR3 DNA follows: TGTGCCACCCAGCGGGAAACTGAAGCTTTCTTT. Translation gives CATQRETEAFF. The chain joins TRBV6-1 to TRBJ1-1, with D unclear. The CDR3 consists of 11 residues. The V gene lost 10 bases and the J gene lost 5 bases, with 11 bases spanning the gap. The germline gives CDR1 MNHNS, CDR2 SASEGT.

This clone was detected only a few times. The chain joins TRBV10-3 to TRBJ1-3; a weak D match, TRBD1 (5 bases). The V end lost 6 bases, the J end lost 0 bases, and 9 bases lay between the germline ends. The CDR3 extends over 14 amino acids. Germline CDR1 and CDR2: ENHRY and SYGVKD. The CDR3: CAIRGGDSGNTIYF. In DNA form, the CDR3 reads TGTGCCATCAGGGGGGGGGACTCTGGAAACACCATATATTTT.

This clone was seen more than once but under ten times. The V and J genes are TRBV11-1 and TRBJ2-3; 10 bases are shared with TRBD2. Germline CDR1 is SGHAT and CDR2 is FQDESV (reference sequence). The junction had 13 bases not matched to a gene; V was cut back by 4 bases and J by 6 bases. CDR3 length equals 17 residues. The CDR3: CASSSPYGLADADTQYF. The CDR3 bases are TGTGCCAGCAGCTCCCCCTACGGACTAGCGGACGCGGATACGCAGTATTTT.

The genes are TRBV9 and TRBJ2-7; D perhaps matches TRBD2 (5 bases). CDR1 SGDLS and CDR2 YYNGEE come from the germline V gene. The CDR3 extends over 15 amino acids. V gave up 1 base and J gave up 4 bases, with 15 bases separating them. This chain's CDR3 is CASSVLSSGWYEQYF. The CDR3 region has the DNA TGTGCCAGCAGCGTATTGTCAAGCGGATGGTACGAGCAGTACTTC.

The V and J genes are TRBV4-1 and TRBJ2-7; D remains ambiguous. The CDR3 consists of 16 residues. The ends were cut back, 0 bases at V and 2 bases at J, with 14 bases in the middle. Germline CDR1 reads MGHRA; CDR2 reads YSYEKL. The CDR3 nucleotides are TGCGCCAGCAGCCAAGATCTGGTAGGAGCCCCCTACGAGCAGTACTTC. Translating it yields CASSQDLVGAPYEQYF.

V usage is TRBV7-8 and J usage is TRBJ2-7; D is perhaps TRBD2 (5 bases). The CDR3 runs to 18 residues. Trimming pared 1 base from V and 0 bases from J, leaving 19 bases between. CDR1 is SGHVS and CDR2 is FQNEAQ in the germline V gene. CDR3 region: CASSLEAVGADSSYEQYF. The CDR3 coding sequence is TGTGCCAGCAGCTTAGAGGCGGTTGGAGCGGATAGCTCCTACGAGCAGTACTTC.